This T cell receptor beta chain was sequenced in a study of read filtering for tumor transcriptome and immune sequencing. Study in general: After DNase treatment, RNA was made into whole-transcriptome libraries.

Study findings and constraints: Around 84% of IR-seq clonotypes had one read, totaling about 3.5% of reads; RNA-seq: 74.6% and 44.6%.

CDR3 length: 15 residues. V was pared by 4 bases and J by 5 bases, with 14 bases between. The germline gives CDR1 SGHTA, CDR2 FQGNSA. Every patient had bone marrow sampled while the disease was active. This library used roughly 400 ng RNA and molecular barcoded adaptors spanning alpha/delta and beta/gamma chains. TCRdb passed the reads through MiXCR, listing each CDR3 protein once. This sample has fewer than 100,000 distinct CDR3 sequences, with around 12% found just once. This clonotype has at least ten counts. Its antigen remains unidentified. Sequencing was carried out using a population of CD138-negative cells sorted from bone marrow. The chain recombines TRBV7-2 with TRBJ1-4; no firm D call. The receptor was derived from a donor over 35 with multiple myeloma. The CDR3 region has the DNA TGTGCCAGCAGCTCCGGAAGGGTTGTGAATGAAAAACTGTTTTTT. Its protein product is CASSSGRVVNEKLFF.